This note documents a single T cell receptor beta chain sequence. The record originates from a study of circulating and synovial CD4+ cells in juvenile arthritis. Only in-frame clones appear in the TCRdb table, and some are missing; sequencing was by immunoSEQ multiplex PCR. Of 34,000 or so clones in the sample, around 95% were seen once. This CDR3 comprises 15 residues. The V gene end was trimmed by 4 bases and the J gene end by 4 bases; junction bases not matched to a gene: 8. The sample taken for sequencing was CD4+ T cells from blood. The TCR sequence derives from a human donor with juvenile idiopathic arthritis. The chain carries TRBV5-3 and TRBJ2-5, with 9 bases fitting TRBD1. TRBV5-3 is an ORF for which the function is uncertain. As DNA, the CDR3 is TGTGCCAGAAGCCGGGACAGGGTCCTGGTAGAGACCCAGTACTTC. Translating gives CARSRDRVLVETQYF.